Following are 8 T cell receptor beta chains from one sample sequenced in a study of HIV-infected children after antiretroviral therapy interruption. Stated treatment: PENTA 11 planned treatment interruption arm or continuous ART arm. Unique molecular identifiers were included in an RNA-based 3' RACE TCR library. Via MiXCR, TCRdb re-called the 3' RACE reads, giving one row per CDR3 protein. Among about 89,000 distinct CDR3 sequences listed, roughly 6.7% were seen once. Sequences were derived from CD45RA+ CD4+ T cells from PBMCs, pooled from several time points, sampled from a donor given antiretroviral therapy, either interrupted or continuous. Described subset: naive CD4+ CD45RA+ CD45RO- T cells. The receptors were sampled from a pool of human donors with HIV.

This clonotype turned up a few times. V and J are TRBV28 and TRBJ2-7, with a weak D call TRBD2 (5 bases). The CDR3 consists of 14 residues. Looked up from germline, CDR1 is MDHEN and CDR2 is SYDVKM. Between the trimmed V and J ends, which lost 2 bases and 3 bases, there was a span of 11 bases. The CDR3: CASSLLGLSYEQYF. The DNA of the CDR3 is TGTGCCAGCAGTTTACTCGGACTGAGCTACGAGCAGTACTTC.

This clonotype was picked up many times. The chain carries TRBV9 and TRBJ1-1; no firm D call. This CDR3 spans 13 amino acids. The V end was cut by 0 bases, the J end by 4 bases, with 7 bases between. CDR1 and CDR2 from the germline V gene are SGDLS and YYNGEE. CDR3 loop: CASSVGASTEAFF. The CDR3 DNA is TGTGCCAGCAGCGTAGGGGCCAGCACTGAAGCTTTCTTT.

This clonotype appeared a few times. This chain joins TRBV19 and TRBJ1-3, with D unclear. Germline V gene data show CDR1 as LNHDA and CDR2 as SQIVND (reference sequence). The V end was cut by 5 bases, the J end by 0 bases, with 14 bases between. The CDR3 consists of 16 residues. CDR3 sequence: CASSGRTYSSGNTIYF. The CDR3 region has the DNA TGTGCCAGTAGTGGAAGAACCTACAGCTCTGGAAACACCATATATTTT.

This clonotype was found many times. The chain has TRBV7-6 and TRBJ2-5, with TRBD1 as a possible D gene (5 bases). V was pared by 5 bases and J by 6 bases, with 16 bases between. CDR1 and CDR2 from the germline V gene are SGHVS and FNYEAQ. The CDR3 loop spans 14 amino acids. CDR3 DNA: TGTGCCAGCAGCCCAGGTCAGGGTTCCCAGACCCAGTACTTC. This encodes CASSPGQGSQTQYF.

In this sample, this clonotype turned up many times. The gene calls are TRBV5-1 and TRBJ1-1; D possibly corresponds to TRBD1 (5 bases). CDR3 length equals 14 residues. V was pared by 7 bases and J by 7 bases, with 20 bases between. The germline V gene encodes CDR1 SGHRS and CDR2 YFSETQ. The CDR3 region has the DNA TGCGCCAGCCTTCAAGATAACGGGGGGGATGAAGCTTTCTTT. Translation: CASLQDNGGDEAFF.

The chain joins TRBV21-1 to TRBJ1-1. TRBV21-1 is a pseudogene locus. The CDR3 contains 15 residues. The CDR3 bases are TGTGCCAGCAGCAGGACCTCCCTATTGAACACTGAAGCTTTCTTT. Translation: CASSRTSLLNTEAFF.

This clonotype was seen only a few times. This chain connects TRBV6-2 or TRBV6-3 to TRBJ1-1; no reliable D call. This CDR3 region has 15 residues. Looked up from germline, CDR1 is MNHEY and CDR2 is SVGEGT. V gave up 2 bases and J gave up 3 bases, with 13 bases separating them. This CDR3 reads CASSYRPERDTEAFF. The CDR3 nucleotides are TGTGCCAGCAGTTACCGGCCAGAAAGGGACACTGAAGCTTTCTTT.

This clonotype was seen many times. The chain uses TRBV20-1 and TRBJ2-3; perhaps TRBD2 as D (6 bases). Germline CDR1 reads DFQATT; CDR2 reads SNEGSKA (reference sequence). V lost 3 bases and J lost 1, with 11 bases in between. The CDR3 sequence is 14 residues long. DNA for the CDR3: TGCAGTGCTAGGTGGGGAGGAGGCACAGATACGCAGTATTTT. This encodes CSARWGGGTDTQYF.